The 22 T cell receptor beta chains listed next were all sequenced from one sample in a study of blood T cell repertoires in COVID-19. Some clones are missing from TCRdb's copy, which holds only in-frame ones; the method was immunoSEQ multiplex PCR. This table holds roughly 230,000 clones, approximately 85% found once. Source material: peripheral blood. The receptors shown here come from a man aged 35 to 55 with acute or convalescent COVID-19.

This rearrangement joins TRBV18 to TRBJ2-3, with TRBD2 matching over 10 bases. Germline V gene lookup returns CDR1 KGHSH and CDR2 LQKENI. The CDR3 totals 17 residues. V lost 3 bases, J lost 4 bases, and 10 bases stayed unmatched. The CDR3 loop reads CASSPIAAGGPADTQYF. As DNA, the CDR3 is TGTGCCAGCTCACCGATAGCAGCGGGGGGGCCCGCAGATACGCAGTATTTT.

The J gene is TRBJ1-2, the V gene TRBV19, with 8 bases aligning to TRBD1. V gave up 4 bases and J gave up 4 bases; unmatched junction bases: 5. The CDR3 sequence is 14 residues long. Germline V gene data show CDR1 as LNHDA and CDR2 as SQIVND (reference sequence). The CDR3 spells CASSTDRARYGYTF. CDR3 coding DNA: TGTGCCAGTAGTACGGACAGGGCTCGCTATGGCTACACCTTC.

V gene TRBV2 combines with J gene TRBJ2-7, with 7 bases lining up with TRBD1. Germline lookup yields CDR1 SNHLY and CDR2 FYNNEI. The CDR3 is made up of 13 amino acids. The junction had 3 bases not matched to a gene; V was cut back by 4 bases and J by 3 bases. The DNA of the CDR3 is TGTGCCAGCAGTGCGACAGGGTTCTACGAGCAGTACTTC. Encoded protein: CASSATGFYEQYF.

The rearrangement uses TRBV6-6 and TRBJ1-3, with D tentatively TRBD1 (6 bases). The germline V gene encodes CDR1 MNHNY and CDR2 SVGAGI (reference sequence). V lost 8 bases and J 0 bases, leaving 14 bases between the germline ends. The CDR3 sequence is 15 residues long. The CDR3 region is CASHRENFSGNTIYF. The CDR3, as DNA: TGTGCCAGCCACAGGGAGAACTTCTCTGGAAACACCATATATTTT.

This clone appeared many times. The chain employs TRBV6-4 and TRBJ2-1; 9 bases agree with TRBD2. The CDR3 is 15 amino acids. The V and J ends lost 2 bases and 9 bases, in that order; junction bases with no gene match: 8. Germline V gives CDR1 MRHNA, CDR2 SNTAGT. The CDR3: CASSDASSGATEQFF. In DNA form, the CDR3 reads TGTGCCAGCAGTGACGCTTCTAGCGGGGCAACTGAGCAGTTCTTC.

The genes are TRBV7-2 and TRBJ1-5; D gene uncertain. Germline V CDR1 and CDR2: SGHTA, FQGNSA. V was pared by 5 bases and J by 2 bases, with 10 bases between. CDR3 size: 14 residues. In DNA, the CDR3 is TGTGCCAGCAGCCCCCTAGGTGGCAATCAGCCCCAGCATTTT. This translates into CASSPLGGNQPQHF. Looking up the rest from reference TRBV7-2 and TRBJ1-5 gives the full variable domain: GAGVSQSPSNKVTEKGKDVELRCDPISGHTALYWYRQSLGQGLEFLIYFQGNSAPDKSGLPSDRFSAERTGGSVSTLTIQRTQQEDSAVYLCASSPLGGNQPQHFGDGTRLSIL.

The genes are TRBV7-9 and TRBJ2-2, with 9 bases aligning to TRBD1. V lost 1 base and J lost 5; bases outside the gene matches: 2. Germline assignment: CDR1 SEHNR and CDR2 FQNEAQ (reference sequence). The CDR3 is 15 residues long. The chain's CDR3 is CASSLGDRVTGELFF. Here the CDR3 DNA reads TGTGCCAGCAGCTTAGGGGACAGGGTGACCGGGGAGCTGTTTTTT. Full variable domain (remainder filled in from reference TRBV7-9 and TRBJ2-2): DTGVSQNPRHKITKRGQNVTFRCDPISEHNRLYWYRQTLGQGPEFLTYFQNEAQLEKSRLLSDRFSAERPKGSFSTLEIQRTEQGDSAMYLCASSLGDRVTGELFFGEGSRLTVL.

The V gene is TRBV19, the J gene TRBJ1-2; D remains unclear. Germline CDR1 reads LNHDA; CDR2 reads SQIVND (reference sequence). V was cut by 7 bases and J by 6 bases, with 24 bases left in between. CDR3 length: 16 residues. CDR3 residues: CASNPGTPPLYDGYTF. The CDR3 region has the DNA TGTGCCAGTAACCCAGGCACTCCACCCCTCTATGATGGCTACACCTTC.

This clone appeared a single time. The chain carries TRBV5-8 and TRBJ2-3; 15 bases line up with TRBD2. Germline V gene lookup returns CDR1 SGHTS and CDR2 YDEGEE. J gave up 14 bases and V 1 base, and 8 bases lay outside the gene matches. This CDR3 region has 15 residues. CDR3 sequence: CASSLSRTSGGARYF. In DNA form, the CDR3 reads TGTGCCAGCAGCTTGTCTCGGACTAGCGGGGGGGCTAGGTATTTT.

The chain combines TRBV2 with TRBJ2-3; TRBD2 aligns across 12 bases. The V and J ends lost 6 bases and 4 bases, in that order; junction bases with no gene match: 5. Germline assignment: CDR1 SNHLY and CDR2 FYNNEI. The CDR3 spans 15 residues. The CDR3 DNA sequence: TGTGCCAGCAGGAGGACTAGCGGGGCCCCAGATACGCAGTATTTT. It specifies CASRRTSGAPDTQYF.

This chain joins TRBV4-1 and TRBJ1-1; tentative D call: TRBD1 (5 bases). V lost 0 bases and J 3 bases, leaving 11 bases between the germline ends. The CDR3 spans 15 residues. The V gene's germline CDR1 is MGHRA and CDR2 YSYEKL. The DNA of the CDR3 is TGCGCCAGCAGCCAAGATCTGGGGCGCGACACTGAAGCTTTCTTT. It specifies CASSQDLGRDTEAFF.

This clone is a singleton in its sample. The J gene is TRBJ1-6, the V gene TRBV18, with 8 bases that match TRBD1. The CDR3 is made up of 12 amino acids. The germline gives CDR1 KGHSH, CDR2 LQKENI. J was trimmed by 16 bases and V by 3 bases; bases with no gene match: 5. Here the CDR3 DNA reads TGTGCCAGCTCACCCGGGGACAGGCAGCTCCACTTT. Its protein product is CASSPGDRQLHF.

The rearrangement uses TRBV7-7 and TRBJ2-5; 7 bases are a match to TRBD1. There are 13 residues in the CDR3. Germline V lookup: CDR1 SSHAT, CDR2 FNYEAQ (reference sequence). Germline trimming cut 1 base from V and 5 bases from J; bases unmatched to any gene: 1. The CDR3 sequence: CASSLDRGETQYF. Here the CDR3 DNA reads TGTGCCAGCAGCTTAGACAGGGGTGAGACCCAGTACTTC.

This rearrangement joins TRBV11-3 to TRBJ1-1, with a weak D call TRBD1 (6 bases). CDR1 is SGHNT, CDR2 YENEEA, per germline. The CDR3 length is 13 residues. The germline V and J ends were trimmed by 5 bases and 6 bases, with 13 bases remaining between them. The CDR3 DNA reads as TGTGCCAGCAGCCGACCACAGGGATCTGAAGCTTTCTTT. It encodes CASSRPQGSEAFF.

The chain employs TRBV9 and TRBJ2-3, with 9 bases that match TRBD1. The CDR3 has 14 amino acids. Germline V CDR1 and CDR2: SGDLS, YYNGEE. The trim removed 6 bases at V and 0 bases at J, leaving 2 bases unmatched. CDR3 bases: TGTGCCAGCACTGGGACAGGGAGCACAGATACGCAGTATTTT. It translates to CASTGTGSTDTQYF.

The V and J genes are TRBV12-3 or TRBV12-4 and TRBJ1-1, with TRBD1 as a possible D gene (6 bases). Trimming removed 5 bases from V and 11 bases from J, with 18 bases in between. The CDR3 has 13 residues. The CDR3 spells CASSEGVFLSAFF. The DNA for the CDR3 is TGTGCCAGCAGTGAGGGGGTGTTTCTGAGCGCTTTCTTT.

CDR3 sequence (DNA): TGTGCCAGCAGCACAGGGACGGTGAACACTGAAGCTTTCTTT. This translates into CASSTGTVNTEAFF. V and J are TRBV9 and TRBJ1-1; D may be TRBD1 (6 bases). Germline V gene data show CDR1 as SGDLS and CDR2 as YYNGEE. This CDR3 contains 14 residues. The germline V and J ends were trimmed by 4 bases and 0 bases, with 10 bases remaining between them.

J is TRBJ2-5 and V is TRBV5-4, with a possible D match to TRBD2 (6 bases). Germline assignment: CDR1 SGHNT and CDR2 YYREEE (reference sequence). The CDR3 sequence is 16 residues long. The V end was cut by 0 bases, the J end by 1 base, with 13 bases between. The CDR3 region has the DNA TGTGCCAGCAGCTTGGGGAGGGGTAGGGCCCAAGAGACCCAGTACTTC. Translating gives CASSLGRGRAQETQYF. The whole variable domain, remainder taken from reference TRBV5-4 and TRBJ2-5, is ETGVTQSPTHLIKTRGQQVTLRCSSQSGHNTVSWYQQALGQGPQFIFQYYREEENGRGNFPPRFSGLQFPNYSSELNVNALELDDSALYLCASSLGRGRAQETQYFGPGTRLLVL.

The chain has TRBV6-5 and TRBJ2-7, with D maybe TRBD2 (6 bases). Germline V gene lookup returns CDR1 MNHEY and CDR2 SVGAGI. CDR3 length: 12 residues. Trimming pared 6 bases from V and 6 bases from J, leaving 12 bases between. CDR3 residues: CASSTGGAEQYF. The CDR3 nucleotides are TGTGCCAGCAGCACCGGGGGAGCCGAGCAGTACTTC.

J is TRBJ2-1 and V is TRBV7-9; weak D call: TRBD2 (6 bases). V lost 4 bases, J lost 11 bases, and 18 bases lay in between. This CDR3 spans 14 amino acids. Looked up from germline, CDR1 is SEHNR and CDR2 is FQNEAQ (reference sequence). The CDR3 nucleotides read TGTGCCAGCAGCTGGGAGGAATGGGACCTTAAGCAGTTCTTC. Residues: CASSWEEWDLKQFF.

V usage is TRBV19 and J usage is TRBJ1-4; 7 bases are shared with TRBD1. Trimming removed 7 bases from V and 8 bases from J; junction bases left unmatched: 10. This CDR3 contains 14 residues. Germline V gives CDR1 LNHDA, CDR2 SQIVND (reference sequence). Written as DNA, the CDR3 is TGTGCCAGTAACGCACAGGGGTGGGGCGAAAAACTGTTTTTT. Protein product: CASNAQGWGEKLFF.

The chain combines TRBV19 with TRBJ1-2; 7 positions match TRBD1. Germline assignment: CDR1 LNHDA and CDR2 SQIVND (reference sequence). Unmatched junction bases numbered 5, after V lost 4 bases and J lost 0 bases. The CDR3 is 15 amino acids. The CDR3 here is CASSNPDRANYGYTF. The CDR3 DNA is TGTGCCAGTAGTAATCCCGACAGGGCTAACTATGGCTACACCTTC.